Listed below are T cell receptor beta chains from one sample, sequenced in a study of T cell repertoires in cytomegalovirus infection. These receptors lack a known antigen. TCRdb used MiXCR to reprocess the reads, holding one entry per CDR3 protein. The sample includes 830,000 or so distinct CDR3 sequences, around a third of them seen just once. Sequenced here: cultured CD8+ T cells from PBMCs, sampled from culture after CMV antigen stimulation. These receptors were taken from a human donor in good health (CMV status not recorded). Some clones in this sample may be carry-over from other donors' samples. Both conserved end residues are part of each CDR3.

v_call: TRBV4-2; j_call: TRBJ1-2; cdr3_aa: CASSQDFTDGNYGYTF
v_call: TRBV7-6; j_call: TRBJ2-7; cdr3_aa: CASSLDGVYEQYF
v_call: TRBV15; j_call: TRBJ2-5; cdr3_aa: CATRNSGVQETQYF
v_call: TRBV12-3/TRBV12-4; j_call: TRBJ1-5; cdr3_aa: CASNGGYRNQPQHF
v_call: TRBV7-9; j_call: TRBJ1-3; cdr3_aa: CASIPDGNTIYF
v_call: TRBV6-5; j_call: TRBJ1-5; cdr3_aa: CASSPGLTSTSSNQPQHF
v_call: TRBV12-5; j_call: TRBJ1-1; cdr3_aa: CASGFGGKSGGTEAFF
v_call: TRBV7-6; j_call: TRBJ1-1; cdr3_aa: CASSSPRRPNTEAFF
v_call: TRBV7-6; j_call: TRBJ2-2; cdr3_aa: CATGGVDSNTGELFF
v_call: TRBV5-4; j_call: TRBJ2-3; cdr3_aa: CASSFAGGHRYF
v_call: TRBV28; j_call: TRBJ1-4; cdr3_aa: CASNLDRANEKLFF
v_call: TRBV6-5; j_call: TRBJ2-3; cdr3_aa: CASSPLSSPVTDTQYF
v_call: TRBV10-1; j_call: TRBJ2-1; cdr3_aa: CASSESVVHEQFF
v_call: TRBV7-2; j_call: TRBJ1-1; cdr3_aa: CASSSSQGGYDEAFF
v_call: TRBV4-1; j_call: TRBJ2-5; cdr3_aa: CASSPWGAGGQETQYF
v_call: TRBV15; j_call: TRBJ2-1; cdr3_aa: CATSRGIPHLNEQFF
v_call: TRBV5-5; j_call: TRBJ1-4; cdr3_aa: CASSSMTATTNEKLFF
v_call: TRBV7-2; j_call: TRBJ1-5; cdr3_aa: CATGPQGVGNQPQHF
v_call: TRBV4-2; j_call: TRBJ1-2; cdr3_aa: CASSQDTRPVTF
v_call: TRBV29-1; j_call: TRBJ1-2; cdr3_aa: CSVLGQSGGYGYTF
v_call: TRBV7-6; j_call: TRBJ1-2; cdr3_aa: CASSAGTGPDGYTF
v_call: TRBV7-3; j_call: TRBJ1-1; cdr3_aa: CASSLGQGKVENNEAFF
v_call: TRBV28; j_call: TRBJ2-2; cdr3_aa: CASSILGLAARAGELFF
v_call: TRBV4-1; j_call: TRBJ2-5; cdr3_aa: CASSPVGGFQETQYF
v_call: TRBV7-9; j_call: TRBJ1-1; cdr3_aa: CASSLEEGPEAFF
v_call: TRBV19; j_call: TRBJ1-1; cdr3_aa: CASSITGFTEAFF
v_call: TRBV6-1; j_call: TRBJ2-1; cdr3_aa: CASSERRDRTYNEQFF
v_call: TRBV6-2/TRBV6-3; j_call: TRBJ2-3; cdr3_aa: CASSFGGVVSTDTQYF
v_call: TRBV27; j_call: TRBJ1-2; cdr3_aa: CASSSLRGVDGYTF
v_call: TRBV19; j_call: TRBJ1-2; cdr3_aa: CASSKGGLDYGYTF
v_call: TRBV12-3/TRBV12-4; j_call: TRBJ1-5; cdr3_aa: CASSFRRSSNQPQHF
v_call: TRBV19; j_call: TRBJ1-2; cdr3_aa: CASTPRGDRVFYGYTF
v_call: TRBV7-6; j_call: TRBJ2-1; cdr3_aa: CASSKRSRSSYNEQFF